The 17 T cell receptor beta chains listed next were all sequenced from one sample in a study of T cell responses to AZD1222 COVID-19 vaccine. Profiled with immunoSEQ multiplex PCR; TCRdb holds only in-frame clones, not every one. The sample has about 73,000 clones, around 88% seen once; the top ten hold 15% to 20%. The material was peripheral blood, obtained on day 0 of AZD1222 vaccination. The receptor source for this set is an adult in good health.

A single count supports this clone. V gene TRBV25-1 combines with J gene TRBJ2-1; 7 bases are a match to TRBD1. This CDR3 has 12 amino acids. V lost 4 bases to trimming and J lost 9 bases; unmatched junction nucleotides: 3. CDR1 is MGHDK, CDR2 SYGVNS, per germline. This CDR3 is CASSVYRGEQFF. CDR3 nucleotides: TGTGCCAGCAGTGTGTACAGGGGTGAGCAGTTCTTC.

The V gene is TRBV9, the J gene TRBJ2-7; D not resolved. Trimming pared 4 bases from V and 0 bases from J, leaving 11 bases between. The CDR3 totals 14 residues. From germline, CDR1 is SGDLS and CDR2 YYNGEE. CDR3 sequence (DNA): TGTGCCAGCAGCCCCCGAGCCCTCTCCTACGAGCAGTACTTC. Translation gives CASSPRALSYEQYF.

V is TRBV5-4 and J is TRBJ2-1, with D possibly matching TRBD2 (7 bases). CDR1 and CDR2 (germline): SGHNT, YYREEE (reference sequence). Trimming took off 2 bases at V and 5 bases at J, with 11 bases between the two ends. The CDR3 extends over 14 amino acids. CDR3 amino acids: CASSFRGAHNEQFF. DNA for the CDR3: TGTGCCAGCAGCTTTCGGGGGGCCCACAATGAGCAGTTCTTC.

This sequence joins TRBV24-1 and TRBJ1-1; perhaps TRBD1 as D (5 bases). Per germline, CDR1 KGHDR and CDR2 SFDVKD. V dropped 3 bases and J dropped 0 bases, with 10 bases sitting between them. The CDR3 has 15 residues. This CDR3 is CATSDSAGLNTEAFF. CDR3 sequence (DNA): TGTGCCACCAGTGATAGCGCAGGGTTGAACACTGAAGCTTTCTTT.

The chain employs TRBV4-1 and TRBJ2-1, with D perhaps given as TRBD1 or TRBD2 (6 bases each). Per the germline V gene, CDR1 is MGHRA and CDR2 is YSYEKL. V lost 4 bases, J lost 6 bases, and 16 bases lay in between. The CDR3 sequence is 15 residues long. CDR3 DNA sequence: TGCGCCAGCAGCCTCGGGTGGGGGGCCGGCAATGAGCAGTTCTTC. Its protein product is CASSLGWGAGNEQFF.

The chain carries TRBV10-3 and TRBJ2-2; 7 bases match TRBD2. Trimming removed 3 bases from V and 2 bases from J; junction bases left unmatched: 9. The CDR3 totals 17 residues. Germline V CDR1 and CDR2: ENHRY, SYGVKD. CDR3 coding DNA: TGTGCCATCAGTGAAACCGGGACTACGGGAAACACCGGGGAGCTGTTTTTT. Amino acids: CAISETGTTGNTGELFF.

The chain recombines TRBV30 with TRBJ2-2, with a tentative D call TRBD1 (5 bases). V lost 0 bases, J lost 4 bases, and 21 bases lay in between. There are 18 residues in the CDR3. Per the germline V gene, CDR1 is GTSNPN and CDR2 is SVGIG (reference sequence). CDR3 in amino acids: CAWSVLGQGTSRTGELFF. The CDR3 nucleotides read TGTGCCTGGAGTGTACTCGGGCAGGGAACTTCGCGCACCGGGGAGCTGTTTTTT.

This chain connects TRBV28 to TRBJ1-2, with D unclear. The CDR3 loop spans 12 amino acids. Looked up from germline, CDR1 is MDHEN and CDR2 is SYDVKM. V was trimmed by 5 bases and J by 11 bases, leaving 15 bases between them. This CDR3 is CASSVRTDLYTF. DNA of the CDR3: TGTGCCAGCAGTGTAAGGACGGATCTTTACACCTTC.

The chain recombines TRBV5-4 with TRBJ2-7; 7 nucleotides match TRBD1. Losses at the gene ends were 4 bases for V and 3 bases for J; bases not matched to a gene: 7. CDR1 and CDR2 (germline): SGHNT, YYREEE (reference sequence). The CDR3 sequence is 14 residues long. The CDR3 DNA reads as TGTGCCAGCAGCACCCGGGACAGCCTCTACGAGCAGTACTTC. Its translation is CASSTRDSLYEQYF.

This sequence joins TRBV6-5 and TRBJ2-2; 8 nucleotides line up with TRBD2. V dropped 6 bases and J dropped 3; count of bases not matched to a gene: 3. The CDR3 runs 14 residues. CDR1 is MNHEY, CDR2 SVGAGI, per germline. The CDR3 here is CASSRGLDTGELFF. Here the CDR3 DNA reads TGTGCCAGCAGCAGGGGACTAGACACCGGGGAGCTGTTTTTT.

V and J are TRBV6-5 and TRBJ1-4, with no clear D. V shed 4 bases and J shed 0 bases, with 9 bases lying between them. CDR1 is MNHEY, CDR2 SVGAGI, per germline. The CDR3 spans 15 residues. CDR3 sequence: CASSLAVATNEKLFF. The CDR3 coding sequence is TGTGCCAGCAGTTTAGCGGTAGCAACTAATGAAAAACTGTTTTTT.

The V call is TRBV7-2, the J call TRBJ1-2; D unclear. V shed 1 base and J shed 1 base, with 16 bases lying between them. The CDR3 runs to 17 residues. Germline values: CDR1 SGHTA, CDR2 FQGNSA. CDR3 loop: CASSLVGLGRNNYGYTF. The CDR3 nucleotides read TGTGCCAGCAGCTTAGTAGGCCTCGGACGGAATAACTATGGCTACACCTTC.

The J gene is TRBJ1-5, the V gene TRBV6-5; 8 bases are shared with TRBD1. This CDR3 is built from 13 residues. V dropped 6 bases and J dropped 7; count of bases not matched to a gene: 5. Germline V gene lookup returns CDR1 MNHEY and CDR2 SVGAGI. CDR3 region: CASSPDRVQPQHF. DNA of the CDR3: TGTGCCAGCAGCCCGGACAGGGTGCAGCCCCAGCATTTT.

Here the CDR3 reads CASSMDRGISDTEAFF. The DNA of the CDR3 is TGTGCCAGCAGCATGGACAGGGGGATTTCTGACACTGAAGCTTTCTTT. The chain joins TRBV7-9 to TRBJ1-1; 10 positions agree with TRBD1. Germline CDR1 and CDR2: SEHNR and FQNEAQ (reference sequence). CDR3 length: 16 amino acids. J gave up 3 bases and V 5 bases, and 9 bases lay outside the gene matches.

The V call is TRBV21-1, the J call TRBJ2-5; no check of the table's D call, TRBD2, against the DNA was made. TRBV21-1 is an annotated pseudogene. There are 18 residues in the CDR3. CDR3 coding DNA: TGTGCCAGCAGCCCCAGGGTTGCGGGGTCCTTTATTCAAGAGACCCAGTACTTC. It yields the protein CASSPRVAGSFIQETQYF.

The rearrangement links TRBV28 to TRBJ1-1; 7 nucleotides agree with TRBD1. CDR3 length: 14 amino acids. The J segment lost 6 bases and the V segment lost 4 bases, leaving 8 bases of the junction unmatched. Germline lookup yields CDR1 MDHEN and CDR2 SYDVKM. The CDR3 loop reads CASSSLDRVPEAFF. DNA of the CDR3: TGTGCCAGCAGTTCACTCGACAGGGTTCCTGAAGCTTTCTTT.

This rearrangement joins TRBV20-1 to TRBJ2-5; 7 bases match TRBD1. This CDR3 is 11 amino acids long. V lost 7 bases to trimming and J lost 5 bases; unmatched junction nucleotides: 4. Germline CDR1 DFQATT, CDR2 SNEGSKA (reference sequence). The CDR3 region is CSGTGEETQYF. Written as DNA, the CDR3 is TGCAGTGGAACAGGGGAGGAGACCCAGTACTTC.